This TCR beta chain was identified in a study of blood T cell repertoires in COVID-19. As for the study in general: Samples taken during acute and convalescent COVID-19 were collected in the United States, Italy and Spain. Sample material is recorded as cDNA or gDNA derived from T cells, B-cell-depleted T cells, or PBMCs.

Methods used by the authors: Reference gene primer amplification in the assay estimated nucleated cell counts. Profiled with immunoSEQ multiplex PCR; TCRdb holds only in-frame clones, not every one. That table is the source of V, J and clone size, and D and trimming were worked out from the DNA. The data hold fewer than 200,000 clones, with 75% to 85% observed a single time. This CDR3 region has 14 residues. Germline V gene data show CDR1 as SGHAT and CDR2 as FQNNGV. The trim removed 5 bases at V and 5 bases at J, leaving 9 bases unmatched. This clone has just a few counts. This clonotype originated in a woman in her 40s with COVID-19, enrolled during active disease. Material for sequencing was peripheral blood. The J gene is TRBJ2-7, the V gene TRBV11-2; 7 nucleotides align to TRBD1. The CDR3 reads CASSQGQPTHEQYF. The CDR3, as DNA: TGTGCCAGCAGCCAGGGACAGCCCACACACGAGCAGTACTTC.